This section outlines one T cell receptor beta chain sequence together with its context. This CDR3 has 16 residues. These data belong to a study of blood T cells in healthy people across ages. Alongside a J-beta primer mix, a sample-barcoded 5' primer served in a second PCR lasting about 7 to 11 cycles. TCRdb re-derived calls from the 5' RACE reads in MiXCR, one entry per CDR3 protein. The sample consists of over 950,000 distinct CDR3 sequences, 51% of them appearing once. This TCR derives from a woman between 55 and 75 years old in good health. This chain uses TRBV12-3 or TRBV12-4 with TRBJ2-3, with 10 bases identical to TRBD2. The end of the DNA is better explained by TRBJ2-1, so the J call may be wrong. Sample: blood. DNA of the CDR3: TGTGCCAGCAGTTTAAGTAGCGGGAGGACCACAGATACGCAGTTCTTC. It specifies CASSLSSGRTTDTQFF.